Listed below are T cell receptor beta chains from one sample, sequenced in a study of cytomegalovirus exposure and HLA in healthy donors. Clones were read by immunoSEQ multiplex PCR, and TCRdb kept only the in-frame ones, dropping some. This table has 200,000 or so clones, over 80% appearing once. Sequencing used PBMCs. The receptor set was obtained from a woman younger than 30 in good health and CMV-seronegative. The CDR3 runs from the conserved cysteine through the conserved F or W. D genes are given only for firm matches. The size entry is marked missing in some rows and otherwise reads once, few, many or a size class.

v_call	j_call	cdr3_length	d_call	clone_size	cdr3_nt	cdr3_aa
TRBV6-5	TRBJ1-2	13	-	-	TGTGCCAGCAGCCAAACAGGGATCGGCGGCTACACCTTC	CASSQTGIGGYTF
TRBV28	TRBJ2-1	13	TRBD2	-	TGTGCCAGCAGCCCCCGGGGGGGCGGTGAGCAGTTCTTC	CASSPRGGGEQFF
TRBV6-6	TRBJ2-7	12	-	-	TGTGCCAGCAGCACTAAAGGAGGCGAGCAGTACTTC	CASSTKGGEQYF
TRBV29-1	TRBJ2-7	12	-	-	TGCAGCGTTGAAGTACAGTCTTTCGAGCAGTACTTC	CSVEVQSFEQYF
TRBV2	TRBJ1-1	14	-	-	TGTGCCAGCAGTGTCAGAAGGGACATTACTGAAGCTTTCTTT	CASSVRRDITEAFF
TRBV11-3	TRBJ2-5	13	-	-	TGTGCCAGCAGCTTAGTCCCGCGAGAGACCCAGTACTTC	CASSLVPRETQYF
TRBV28	TRBJ2-7	16	-	-	TGTGCCAGCAGTCTCCTAGTGTGGGAGGAGGCCTACGAGCAGTACTTC	CASSLLVWEEAYEQYF
TRBV7-6	TRBJ1-2	15	-	once	TGTGCCAGCAGCCCAATGCGTCCCGGGGTCTATGGCTACACCTTC	CASSPMRPGVYGYTF
TRBV27	TRBJ2-7	14	-	once	TGTGCCAGCAGTTTATCCGGGGTTGGGTACGAGCAGTACTTC	CASSLSGVGYEQYF
TRBV29-1	TRBJ2-1	13	TRBD2	-	TGCAGCGTCCCTTTGACTAGCGGGCATGAGCAGTTCTTC	CSVPLTSGHEQFF
TRBV19	TRBJ1-6	16	-	-	TGTGCCAGTAGTATAGCAGCACAGGGACCGAACTCACCCCTCCACTTT	CASSIAAQGPNSPLHF
TRBV19	TRBJ1-2	12	-	-	TGTGCCAGTAGTAACAGGGAGACCGGCTACACCTTC	CASSNRETGYTF
TRBV6-5	TRBJ1-4	14	-	-	TGTGCCAGCACCGGGTCGGTAGAGAATGAAAAACTGTTTTTT	CASTGSVENEKLFF
TRBV29-1	TRBJ2-1	14	TRBD1	-	TGCAGCCTCCGCCCGACAGGGGGCATGGATGAGCAGTTCTTC	CSLRPTGGMDEQFF
TRBV5-1	TRBJ1-5	15	-	-	TGCGCCAGCAGCTTGGGAGGTTCCGGCAATCAGCCCCAGCATTTT	CASSLGGSGNQPQHF
TRBV7-3	TRBJ2-3	14	TRBD1	-	TGTGCCAGCAGCTTAGGACAGGCAACAGATACGCAGTATTTT	CASSLGQATDTQYF
TRBV7-6	TRBJ1-1	16	-	-	TGTGCCAGCAGCTTAGGTCCTCCCGGGTCCGGCCTTGAAGCTTTCTTT	CASSLGPPGSGLEAFF
TRBV6-1	TRBJ2-1	14	-	-	TGTGCCAGCACCTGGTCGAGTTCCTACAATGAGCAGTTCTTC	CASTWSSSYNEQFF
TRBV29-1	TRBJ2-7	13	-	-	TGCAGCGTTGTCAGGGCAGGAAAATACGAGCAGTACTTC	CSVVRAGKYEQYF
TRBV28	TRBJ2-2	15	TRBD2	-	TGTGCCAGCAGTTTGGACGGGGGGGCTAGGTGGGAGCTGTTTTTT	CASSLDGGARWELFF
TRBV5-1	TRBJ1-2	14	TRBD1	-	TGCGCCAGCAGCTTGGTTCAGGGGGCTCGGGGCTACACCTTC	CASSLVQGARGYTF
TRBV14	TRBJ2-1	14	TRBD2	-	TGTGCCAGCAGTTCGCGGGAGGTCTACAATGAGCAGTTCTTC	CASSSREVYNEQFF
TRBV30	TRBJ1-6	16	TRBD1	-	TGTGCCTGGAGTACCCAGTGGGACAGCTCATATTCACCCCTCCACTTT	CAWSTQWDSSYSPLHF
TRBV2	TRBJ2-2	15	TRBD1	-	TGTGCCAGCAGCGAGGACAGGGCGAACACCGGGGAGCTGTTTTTT	CASSEDRANTGELFF
TRBV5-4	TRBJ2-7	12	TRBD1	-	TGTGCCAGCAGCTGGACAGGTTACGAGCAGTACTTC	CASSWTGYEQYF
TRBV19	TRBJ1-2	14	-	-	TGTGCCAGTAGTATCTCGGGTGAAGACTATGGCTACACCTTC	CASSISGEDYGYTF
TRBV12-5	TRBJ1-2	16	TRBD1	-	TGTGCTAGTGGTTTGGTACCCGGGACAGGGGATACGGGCTACACCTTC	CASGLVPGTGDTGYTF
TRBV2	TRBJ1-1	12	-	-	TGTGCCACCGAGGGAGGGAACACTGAAGCTTTCTTT	CATEGGNTEAFF
TRBV18	TRBJ2-3	16	-	-	TGTGCCAGCTCACCACCGTTCGGCGGGGGCACAGATACGCAGTATTTT	CASSPPFGGGTDTQYF
TRBV7-9	TRBJ1-3	14	-	-	TGTGCCTCCTCCGCGCTCACCTCTGGAAACACCATATATTTT	CASSALTSGNTIYF
TRBV30	TRBJ2-7	19	TRBD2	-	TGTGCCTGTAGCCTAGCGGGAAGGGGATTGCTAGGGAGCGGCTACGAGCAGTACTTC	CACSLAGRGLLGSGYEQYF
TRBV5-8	TRBJ2-7	14	-	-	TGTGCCAGCAGCTTGGGTCAGGGCCCCTACGAGCAGTACTTC	CASSLGQGPYEQYF
TRBV11-1	TRBJ1-1	15	-	few	TGTGCCAGCAGCCCCCAGGGTAGGTTCGACACTGAAGCTTTCTTT	CASSPQGRFDTEAFF
TRBV14	TRBJ1-1	12	-	-	TGTGCCAGCAGCCGGAGAGCCACTGAAGCTTTCTTT	CASSRRATEAFF
TRBV15	TRBJ2-7	13	-	-	TGTGCCACCAGCAGAGATCTGTACTACGAGCAGTACTTC	CATSRDLYYEQYF
TRBV7-9	TRBJ1-3	16	-	-	TGTGCCAGCAGCTTAGTGCCAGGGGTTTCTGGAAACACCATATATTTT	CASSLVPGVSGNTIYF
TRBV2	TRBJ2-1	11	-	-	TGTGCCAGCAGCCCCTTCGATGAGCAGTTCTTC	CASSPFDEQFF
TRBV27	TRBJ1-2	13	TRBD1	-	TGTGCCAGCAGTTTAGACAGGGACTATGGCTACACCTTC	CASSLDRDYGYTF
TRBV5-8	TRBJ1-5	17	TRBD1	-	TGTGCCAGCAGCTTGGTTGTGACAGGGTTGTACAATCAGCCCCAGCATTTT	CASSLVVTGLYNQPQHF
TRBV5-1	TRBJ2-1	14	TRBD2	-	TGCGCCAGCAGCTTTCAAAACGGGGGGGATGAGCAGTTCTTC	CASSFQNGGDEQFF
TRBV7-2	TRBJ2-1	13	-	-	TGTGCCAGCAGCTCCCTCCGGTACAATGAGCAGTTCTTC	CASSSLRYNEQFF
TRBV6-6	TRBJ2-7	16	TRBD2	-	TGTGCCAGCAGTTACGGCTTAGCGGGTATAACCTACGAGCAGTACTTC	CASSYGLAGITYEQYF
TRBV9	TRBJ1-3	14	TRBD1	-	TGTGCCAGCAGCCTGCAGGGGGCTGGAAACACCATATATTTT	CASSLQGAGNTIYF
TRBV11-2	TRBJ1-2	13	TRBD1	-	TGTGCCAGCAGCCTACAGGGGGCGAAGGGCTACACCTTC	CASSLQGAKGYTF
TRBV19	TRBJ1-1	14	TRBD1	-	TGTGCCAGTAGTATACTACAGGGGGCTTCTGAAGCTTTCTTT	CASSILQGASEAFF
TRBV2	TRBJ1-5	14	-	-	TGTGCCAGCACTGCGGCAGATAGCAATCAGCCCCAGCATTTT	CASTAADSNQPQHF
TRBV29-1	TRBJ2-5	15	TRBD2	-	TGCAGCGGTGACGGGACTAGCGGAAACGAAGAGACCCAGTACTTC	CSGDGTSGNEETQYF
TRBV7-6	TRBJ2-5	12	-	-	TGTGCCAGCAGCTTTAATCTGGCGACCCAGTACTTC	CASSFNLATQYF